Below are 16 T cell receptor beta chains sequenced from a single sample in a study of blood T cell repertoires in COVID-19. Profiling relied on immunoSEQ multiplex PCR, and the TCRdb table lists in-frame clones only, not all of them. In the table there are 150,000 to 200,000 clones, roughly nine tenths of which are singletons. The specimen sequenced was PBMCs or T cells enriched from blood (not recorded which). These receptors all come from a human donor with acute COVID-19. The donor label of this sample is uncertain.

The gene calls are TRBV5-4 and TRBJ2-7, with D tentatively TRBD2 (6 bases). The length of the CDR3 is 14 residues. V was cut by 3 bases and J by 3 bases, with 13 bases left in between. Germline V gene sequence: CDR1 SGHNT, CDR2 YYREEE (reference sequence). The CDR3 sequence is CASSSWGLIYEQYF. CDR3 DNA sequence: TGTGCCAGCAGCTCATGGGGACTGATCTACGAGCAGTACTTC.

This chain links TRBV29-1 with TRBJ1-2, with D perhaps TRBD1 (5 bases). The length of the CDR3 is 12 residues. Germline assignment: CDR1 SQVTM and CDR2 ANQGSEA. The V gene lost 2 bases and the J gene lost 9 bases, with 13 bases spanning the gap. The CDR3 bases are TGCAGCGTTGAAAAGGCAGGGACTAGCTACACCTTC. Translating it yields CSVEKAGTSYTF.

This chain connects TRBV3-1 (or the pseudogene TRBV3-2) to TRBJ2-2; TRBD2 matches at 9 bases. The CDR3 extends over 15 amino acids. V dropped 4 bases and J dropped 5; count of bases not matched to a gene: 5. Germline V gene sequence: CDR1 LGHDT, CDR2 YNNKEL (reference sequence). CDR3 bases: TGTGCCAGCAGCCGTCTAGCGGGGCAAACCGGGGAGCTGTTTTTT. It is translated as CASSRLAGQTGELFF.

This clone was recorded once. The chain has TRBV28 and TRBJ1-2; no clear D gene. Trimming removed 4 bases from V and 4 bases from J, with 13 bases in between. This CDR3 comprises 14 residues. Germline V gene data show CDR1 as MDHEN and CDR2 as SYDVKM. Written as DNA, the CDR3 is TGTGCCAGCAGTTCCACGCGCGTCGGCTATGGCTACACCTTC. It yields the protein CASSSTRVGYGYTF.

The chain links TRBV6-5 to TRBJ1-2; 9 bases are shared with TRBD1. The V segment lost 6 bases and the J segment 3 bases; nucleotides outside the gene matches: 8. Per the germline V gene, CDR1 is MNHEY and CDR2 is SVGAGI. CDR3 length: 15 amino acids. The CDR3 bases are TGTGCCAGCAGGCCAGGACAGGGGAAAGACTATGGCTACACCTTC. Residues: CASRPGQGKDYGYTF.

This chain uses TRBV2 with TRBJ1-1; D is unresolved. CDR1 is SNHLY, CDR2 FYNNEI, per germline. The CDR3 spans 15 residues. Trimming left V 7 bases short and J 0 bases short, with 15 bases between. The CDR3 DNA is TGTGCCAGCACTGAGGCGGGTGGGTTGAACACTGAAGCTTTCTTT. The encoded protein is CASTEAGGLNTEAFF.

The V call is TRBV5-1, the J call TRBJ2-7; TRBD2 is a possible D gene (6 bases). This CDR3 spans 13 amino acids. Trimming pared 1 base from V and 4 bases from J, leaving 9 bases between. Germline-derived CDR1 and CDR2 are SGHRS and YFSETQ. This CDR3 reads CASSLMEGYEQYF. The CDR3, as DNA: TGCGCCAGCAGCTTGATGGAGGGTTACGAGCAGTACTTC.

In its sample, this clone was seen once. This sequence joins TRBV4-2 and TRBJ1-6, with D unclear. The germline V gene encodes CDR1 LGHNA and CDR2 YNFKEQ. The CDR3 is made up of 15 amino acids. V gave up 0 bases and J gave up 7 bases, with 10 bases separating them. This CDR3 reads CASSQDLTRNSPLHF. In DNA form, the CDR3 reads TGTGCCAGCAGCCAAGATCTGACCAGGAATTCACCCCTCCACTTT.

This CDR3 is CASSLNRGGYTF. CDR3 DNA: TGTGCCAGCAGCTTAAACAGGGGAGGCTACACCTTC. The chain recombines TRBV11-2 with TRBJ1-2, with TRBD1 identical over 7 bases. Germline CDR1 is SGHAT and CDR2 is FQNNGV. The CDR3 is 12 residues long. Trimming at V came to 2 bases and at J to 8 bases, leaving 2 bases not matched to a gene. Full variable domain (missing parts from reference TRBV11-2 and TRBJ1-2): EAGVAQSPRYKIIEKRQSVAFWCNPISGHATLYWYQQILGQGPKLLIQFQNNGVVDDSQLPKDRFSAERLKGVDSTLKIQPAKLEDSAVYLCASSLNRGGYTFGSGTRLTVV.

V gene TRBV7-9 combines with J gene TRBJ2-5, with D perhaps matching TRBD1 (5 bases). The ends were cut back, 3 bases at V and 4 bases at J, with 15 bases in the middle. The V gene's germline CDR1 is SEHNR and CDR2 FQNEAQ (reference sequence). CDR3 length: 15 residues. This CDR3 reads CASSFTPGQAETQYF. As DNA, the CDR3 is TGTGCCAGCAGCTTTACGCCAGGACAAGCAGAGACCCAGTACTTC. Based on the CDR3 plus reference TRBV7-9 and TRBJ2-5, the full variable domain is DTGVSQNPRHKITKRGQNVTFRCDPISEHNRLYWYRQTLGQGPEFLTYFQNEAQLEKSRLLSDRFSAERPKGSFSTLEIQRTEQGDSAMYLCASSFTPGQAETQYFGPGTRLLVL.

This chain links TRBV7-9 with TRBJ1-1; 10 positions agree with TRBD1. J was trimmed by 1 base and V by 6 bases; bases with no gene match: 8. The CDR3 is 16 residues long. CDR1 is SEHNR and CDR2 is FQNEAQ in the germline V gene (reference sequence). CDR3 DNA sequence: TGTGCCAGCAGACTAAGGACAGGGGGGAGGAACACTGAAGCTTTCTTT. Protein sequence: CASRLRTGGRNTEAFF.

The chain carries TRBV5-1 and TRBJ1-5, with D possibly matching TRBD1 (5 bases). There are 17 residues in the CDR3. V was clipped by 0 bases and J by 5 bases, with 18 bases between them. In germline, CDR1 is SGHRS, CDR2 YFSETQ. The CDR3: CASSLDGDAGRDQPQHF. CDR3 in DNA: TGCGCCAGCAGCTTGGACGGGGACGCAGGGAGGGATCAGCCCCAGCATTTT.

V and J are TRBV29-1 and TRBJ1-2, with D maybe TRBD1 (5 bases). Germline assignment: CDR1 SQVTM and CDR2 ANQGSEA. V dropped 4 bases and J dropped 3 bases, with 12 bases sitting between them. The CDR3 has 13 amino acids. CDR3 sequence (DNA): TGCAGCGTTGGGGAGGGAGGGGACTATGGCTACACCTTC. This sequence encodes CSVGEGGDYGYTF.

This chain uses TRBV5-6 with TRBJ1-3; a possible D gene is TRBD1 (5 bases). V shed 0 bases and J shed 0 bases, with 10 bases lying between them. This CDR3 has 16 amino acids. From germline, CDR1 is SGHDT and CDR2 YYEEEE. In DNA form, the CDR3 reads TGTGCCAGCAGCTTGGAGGCGGGGCACTCTGGAAACACCATATATTTT. This gives the protein CASSLEAGHSGNTIYF. The entire variable domain, with the rest obtained from reference TRBV5-6 and TRBJ1-3, is as follows: DAGVTQSPTHLIKTRGQQVTLRCSPKSGHDTVSWYQQALGQGPQFIFQYYEEEERQRGNFPDRFSGHQFPNYSSELNVNALLLGDSALYLCASSLEAGHSGNTIYFGEGSWLTVV.

The CDR3 region is CASSAPIGQGTGGYTF. Written as DNA, the CDR3 is TGTGCCAGCAGCGCTCCAATAGGACAGGGGACAGGAGGCTACACCTTC. The rearrangement links TRBV9 to TRBJ1-2; TRBD1 aligns across 9 bases. This CDR3 comprises 16 residues. The germline CDR1 and CDR2 sequences are SGDLS and YYNGEE. After removal of 3 bases from V and 8 bases from J, the junction contained 14 bases not matched to a gene.

The chain uses TRBV6-5 and TRBJ1-5, with a possible D match to TRBD1 (5 bases). Trimming took 5 bases from V and 7 from J, leaving 15 bases between them. Germline values: CDR1 MNHEY, CDR2 SVGAGI. This CDR3 has 14 residues. CDR3 coding DNA: TGTGCCAGCAGTCCCGGGGGGTGGGGGCAGCCCCAGCATTTT. As protein: CASSPGGWGQPQHF.